Each of the 20 T cell receptor beta chains below was sequenced from the same sample in a study of T-cell memory formation after mild COVID-19. Using its own MiXCR run on the 5' RACE reads, TCRdb lists one record per CDR3 protein. The repertoire holds 250,000 or so distinct CDR3 sequences, with under 20% as singletons. Sequenced input: PBMCs or a T cell subset sorted from them (not recorded which). Every receptor here comes from a man aged 18 to 30 who had mild COVID-19 (a few samples of this study predate the infection). Cell type and time point are not known.

The V gene is TRBV4-1, the J gene TRBJ1-6; D may be TRBD1 (6 bases). This CDR3 is built from 14 residues. Germline CDR1 MGHRA, CDR2 YSYEKL. Trimming pared 3 bases from V and 9 bases from J, leaving 12 bases between. The CDR3 loop reads CASSHAGVGSPLHF. CDR3 in DNA: TGCGCCAGCAGCCACGCAGGGGTAGGTTCACCCCTCCACTTT.

The chain has TRBV7-3 and TRBJ2-1; D may be TRBD1 (6 bases). CDR1 and CDR2 (germline): SGHTA, FQGTGA. Trimming removed 5 bases at V and 9 bases at J, with 17 bases between. The CDR3 spans 14 residues. The CDR3 DNA is TGTGCCAGCAGCCTATATCCACAGGGCAGTGAGCAGTTCTTC. It is translated as CASSLYPQGSEQFF.

The gene calls are TRBV19 and TRBJ1-2, with 8 bases aligning to TRBD1. The CDR3 totals 13 residues. Germline V gene sequence: CDR1 LNHDA, CDR2 SQIVND (reference sequence). The trim removed 6 bases at V and 7 bases at J, leaving 7 bases unmatched. The CDR3 spells CASSRTGPGGYTF. The DNA for the CDR3 is TGTGCCAGTAGCCGGACAGGGCCGGGTGGCTACACCTTC.

This rearrangement joins TRBV7-2 to TRBJ2-3; 7 bases fit TRBD1. V lost 5 bases and J lost 5; bases outside the gene matches: 7. The CDR3 totals 14 residues. Germline CDR1 and CDR2: SGHTA and FQGNSA. Here the CDR3 reads CASSNDRAVDTQYF. The CDR3 coding sequence is TGTGCCAGCAGCAACGACAGGGCCGTAGATACGCAGTATTTT.

In this sample, this clonotype turned up a few times. This sequence joins TRBV10-3 and TRBJ1-5, with TRBD1 matching over 7 bases. The CDR3 consists of 14 residues. Germline V CDR1 and CDR2: ENHRY, SYGVKD. V lost 8 bases and J lost 7; bases outside the gene matches: 11. The CDR3 region has the DNA TGTGCCATCGGTGGGGTACAGGGGCGACAGCCCCAGCATTTT. Translated: CAIGGVQGRQPQHF.

This clonotype was found a few times. This chain links TRBV4-3 with TRBJ2-4; TRBD2 is a possible D gene (7 bases). The V end lost 4 bases, the J end lost 6 bases, and 16 bases lay between the germline ends. CDR1 LGHNA and CDR2 YSLEER come from the germline V gene. The CDR3 contains 15 residues. The CDR3 DNA is TGCGCCAGCAGCCTCGCCGGGGGGCTGGGAAACATTCAGTACTTC. This translates into CASSLAGGLGNIQYF.

This clonotype was seen ten or more times. The chain has TRBV5-1 and TRBJ2-1; TRBD1 matches 8 bases. Germline lookup yields CDR1 SGHRS and CDR2 YFSETQ. The CDR3 totals 13 residues. V shed 7 bases, J shed 1 base, and the junction held 1 base outside the gene matches. Written as DNA, the CDR3 is TGCGCCAGCGGACAGGGATCCTACAATGAGCAGTTCTTC. This encodes CASGQGSYNEQFF.

This clonotype was detected a few times. This chain uses TRBV6-6 with TRBJ2-7; maybe TRBD1 (6 bases). The CDR3 sequence is 14 residues long. V lost 5 bases to trimming and J lost 1 base, with 12 bases between them. The V gene's germline CDR1 is MNHNY and CDR2 SVGAGI (reference sequence). CDR3 DNA sequence: TGTGCCAGCAGTCCAGGGGTTTTATCCTACGAGCAGTACTTC. This codes for CASSPGVLSYEQYF.

This rearrangement joins TRBV12-3 or TRBV12-4 to TRBJ1-2, with D perhaps matching TRBD1 (6 bases). CDR3 length equals 14 residues. Trimming stripped 3 bases from V and 9 bases from J, with 17 bases between. CDR3 DNA: TGTGCCAGCAGTTTCTTCCAGGGGTTGGGAAGCTACACCTTC. This gives the protein CASSFFQGLGSYTF.

The V gene is TRBV20-1, the J gene TRBJ1-5, with D unclear. Trimming stripped 3 bases from V and 0 bases from J, with 3 bases between. Per the germline V gene, CDR1 is DFQATT and CDR2 is SNEGSKA (reference sequence). This CDR3 is built from 12 residues. CDR3 sequence: CSARDSNQPQHF. The CDR3 DNA reads as TGCAGTGCTAGGGATAGCAATCAGCCCCAGCATTTT.

V gene TRBV30 combines with J gene TRBJ2-3; no reliable D call. Deletions cut 4 bases from V and 8 bases from J, with 19 bases between. The length of the CDR3 is 14 residues. Germline CDR1 and CDR2: GTSNPN and SVGIG (reference sequence). The CDR3 nucleotides are TGTGCCTGGACCGGACCGGCCATAGGTCGTACGCAGTATTTT. Translation gives CAWTGPAIGRTQYF.

The rearrangement links TRBV9 to TRBJ2-3; TRBD2 agrees at 8 bases. After removal of 5 bases from V and 4 bases from J, the junction contained 12 bases not matched to a gene. Germline V CDR1 and CDR2: SGDLS, YYNGEE. The CDR3 totals 16 residues. For the CDR3, the DNA is TGTGCCAGCAGTCGTTGGATCGGGGGGGCGTCAGATACGCAGTATTTT. This gives the protein CASSRWIGGASDTQYF.

Many counts were recorded for this clonotype. The V call is TRBV7-9, the J call TRBJ2-1, with TRBD1 as a possible D gene (5 bases). V was pared by 3 bases and J by 4 bases, with 7 bases between. The CDR3 runs 13 residues. The germline V gene encodes CDR1 SEHNR and CDR2 FQNEAQ (reference sequence). The CDR3 spells CASSLGQYNEQFF. Written as DNA, the CDR3 is TGTGCCAGCAGCTTGGGGCAGTACAATGAGCAGTTCTTC.

This clonotype was picked up a small number of times. CDR3 coding DNA: TGTGCCAGCAGTTGGGGGACTAGCGGAAGCACAGATACGCAGTATTTT. This encodes CASSWGTSGSTDTQYF. The V gene is TRBV6-2 or TRBV6-3, the J gene TRBJ2-3; TRBD2 agrees at 11 bases. Trimming removed 4 bases from V and 0 bases from J; junction bases left unmatched: 3. Germline CDR1 is MNHEY and CDR2 is SVGEGT. This CDR3 comprises 16 residues.

The V call is TRBV10-3, the J call TRBJ1-1; 7 nucleotides match TRBD1. The J segment lost 3 bases and the V segment lost 8 bases, leaving 9 bases of the junction unmatched. The CDR3 loop spans 14 amino acids. CDR1 and CDR2 from the germline V gene are ENHRY and SYGVKD. The CDR3 DNA is TGTGCCATCGGAGGACAGGCGAAACACACTGAAGCTTTCTTT. It encodes CAIGGQAKHTEAFF.

The table lists this clonotype with a few counts. The V call is TRBV5-4, the J call TRBJ2-3; 10 nucleotides agree with TRBD1. Germline CDR1 reads SGHNT; CDR2 reads YYREEE (reference sequence). CDR3 length equals 15 residues. V dropped 3 bases and J dropped 10; count of bases not matched to a gene: 11. This CDR3 is CASSSGQGFAKAQYF. In nucleotides, the CDR3 is TGTGCCAGCAGCTCGGGACAGGGGTTTGCTAAGGCGCAGTATTTT.

This clonotype has a count of ten or more. The chain has TRBV5-1 and TRBJ2-7, with D unclear. The CDR3 runs to 12 residues. Trimming shortened V by 1 base and J by 4 bases, and 6 bases separated the two germline ends. Germline CDR1 and CDR2: SGHRS and YFSETQ. Written as DNA, the CDR3 is TGCGCCAGCAGCTTGTCCCGGTACGAGCAGTACGTC. Protein: CASSLSRYEQYV.

The chain links TRBV20-1 to TRBJ1-1; D is perhaps TRBD1 (5 bases). CDR1 is DFQATT, CDR2 SNEGSKA, per germline (reference sequence). V shed 6 bases and J shed 4 bases, with 18 bases lying between them. The CDR3 length is 14 residues. CDR3 region: CSAIRDLGGTEAFF. DNA of the CDR3: TGCAGTGCGATCCGGGACCTCGGGGGCACTGAAGCTTTCTTT.

This clonotype was seen repeatedly, ten times or more. The chain couples TRBV18 to TRBJ2-3, with D unresolved. CDR1 KGHSH and CDR2 LQKENI come from the germline V gene. CDR3 length equals 13 residues. V lost 1 base and J 0 bases, leaving 2 bases between the germline ends. CDR3 loop: CASSPLSTDTQYF. The CDR3 DNA is TGTGCCAGCTCACCACTGAGCACAGATACGCAGTATTTT.

J is TRBJ2-5 and V is TRBV20-1, with 7 bases matching TRBD2. The J segment lost 6 bases and the V segment lost 3 bases, leaving 7 bases of the junction unmatched. CDR1 and CDR2 (germline): DFQATT, SNEGSKA (reference sequence). The CDR3 runs to 13 residues. The CDR3 region is CSASIGEGKTQYF. CDR3 sequence (DNA): TGCAGTGCTAGTATAGGGGAGGGGAAGACCCAGTACTTC.